A single TCR beta chain is shown here with its context. The sample originates from a study of blood T cell repertoires in COVID-19. Background on the study: Researchers got acute and convalescent COVID-19 samples from the United States, Italy and Spain. Nucleic acid was either cDNA or gDNA, and it came from T cells, B-cell-depleted T cells, or PBMCs.

The table came from immunoSEQ multiplex PCR; TCRdb's copy has only in-frame clones and leaves some out. The table lists some 200,000 clones, 87% of them singletons, with about 2.2% in the top ten. Sequencing input: PBMCs or T cells enriched from blood (not recorded which). The clonotype comes from a woman aged 25-40 years who had recovered from COVID-19.

In nucleotides, the CDR3 is TGTGCCAGCAGTTCCCCGGGACAGGGGGCGAGGACTGAAGCTTTCTTT. Its translation is CASSSPGQGARTEAFF. This rearrangement joins TRBV27 to TRBJ1-1; 12 bases map to TRBD1. Losses at the gene ends were 4 bases for V and 5 bases for J; bases not matched to a gene: 8. CDR3 length: 16 residues. Germline CDR1 is MNHEY and CDR2 is SMNVEV (reference sequence).